These T cell receptor beta chains were read from a single sample in a study of blood T cell repertoires in COVID-19. Profiling relied on immunoSEQ multiplex PCR, and the TCRdb table lists in-frame clones only, not all of them. This sample has 200,000 to 250,000 clones, with approximately 82% found just once. Input material: peripheral blood. Receptors were obtained from a woman between 40 and 55 years old with acute or convalescent COVID-19. Each CDR3 is given without its conserved first and last residue.

>TRBV13
ASSLGLGLNTGELF
>TRBV6-1
ASSDRGLLTQY
>TRBV4-2
ASSQPETGFSTDTQY
>TRBV19
ASSQGNTEAF
>TRBV6-5
ASSYSLLETQY
>TRBV19
ASSRGTSGYNEQF
>TRBV2
ASSDDRETPIMNTEAF
>TRBV5-6
ASSSGTAGNTIY
>TRBV6-2/TRBV6-3
ASSYTAGLETQY
>TRBV12-3/TRBV12-4
ASSMTSTGELF
>TRBV11-2
ASSLGDRGHRQPQH
>TRBV5-1
ASSSTGGSSGNTIY
>TRBV10-3
AISDRGDTGELF
>TRBV5-1
ASHTASGSSGELF
>TRBV4-1
ASSRGFEQF
>TRBV9
ASSVVGGQGGTDTQY
>TRBV19
ASSRGHEQY
>TRBV5-1
ASSPSGGYNEQF
>TRBV7-2
ASSLVAGADTQY
>TRBV5-1
ASSFRTDTDTQY